A single sample is the source of the 9 T cell receptor beta chains below, sequenced in a study of CD8+CD57+ T cells in acquired aplastic anemia. Genomic DNA templated the TCR beta VDJ and CDR3 profiling. TCRdb itself ran the reads through MiXCR, one entry per CDR3 protein. This sample carries about 470,000 distinct CDR3 sequences, more than 25% of them seen once, and the ten largest clones take less than 0.85%. Patients included in sequencing had previously demonstrated CD8+CD57+ cell expansion by flow cytometry. Sequencing was carried out using sorted CD4+, CD8+, or CD8+CD57+ T cells (not recorded which) from PBMCs. These receptors all come from a human donor with aplastic anemia.

The chain employs TRBV6-5 and TRBJ2-7; D gene uncertain. Looked up from germline, CDR1 is MNHEY and CDR2 is SVGAGI. V lost 2 bases and J 2 bases, leaving 7 bases between the germline ends. This CDR3 contains 13 residues. In nucleotides, the CDR3 is TGTGCCAGCAGTTACAAACGGGCCTACGAGCAGTACTTC. It translates to CASSYKRAYEQYF.

The table lists this clonotype with a few counts. The chain recombines TRBV6-1 with TRBJ2-3; maybe TRBD2 (5 bases). Germline V CDR1 and CDR2: MNHNS, SASEGT. This CDR3 region has 13 residues. V was trimmed by 6 bases and J by 3 bases, leaving 10 bases between them. This CDR3 reads CASSRWRTDTQYF. The DNA for the CDR3 is TGTGCCAGCAGCCGTTGGAGGACAGATACGCAGTATTTT.

This clonotype was seen at least ten times. The rearrangement joins TRBV2 to TRBJ1-6; D may be TRBD1 (5 bases). CDR3 length equals 15 residues. Germline V gene sequence: CDR1 SNHLY, CDR2 FYNNEI. Deletions cut 7 bases from V and 6 bases from J, with 16 bases between. The CDR3 spells CASNFEGRPNSPLHF. CDR3 nucleotide sequence: TGTGCCAGCAACTTCGAGGGACGGCCTAATTCACCCCTCCACTTT.

This clonotype was observed many times. The J gene is TRBJ2-7, the V gene TRBV20-1, with D tentatively TRBD1 or TRBD2 (5 bases each). V lost 5 bases to trimming and J lost 2 bases, with 13 bases between them. CDR1 is DFQATT and CDR2 is SNEGSKA in the germline V gene (reference sequence). The CDR3 consists of 13 residues. CDR3: CSAARDLAYEQYF. CDR3 in DNA: TGCAGTGCTGCAAGGGACCTAGCCTACGAGCAGTACTTC.

In its sample, this clonotype was seen many times. The chain couples TRBV2 to TRBJ2-7, with 8 bases fitting TRBD2. There are 14 residues in the CDR3. The V gene's germline CDR1 is SNHLY and CDR2 FYNNEI. J was trimmed by 6 bases and V by 1 base; bases with no gene match: 5. The CDR3 spells CASSEGAGAVEQYF. The CDR3 nucleotides read TGTGCCAGCAGTGAAGGAGCGGGGGCTGTCGAGCAGTACTTC.

Details on this clonotype: Germline is not matched at one junction end, which may reflect a read error. The chain has TRBV19 and TRBJ2-7; TRBD1 is a possible D gene (5 bases). Per germline, CDR1 LNHDA and CDR2 SQIVND (reference sequence). This CDR3 contains 13 residues. The CDR3 sequence: CAGSIGASYEQYF. CDR3 coding DNA: TGTGCCGGTAGTATAGGGGCTAGCTACGAGCAGTACTTC.

Of note for this clonotype: A much more abundant neighbour one base away suggests this may be a read error. CDR3 nucleotides: TGTGCCAGTAGCCGGGAGAGGGGACCTGAAGCTTTCTTT. Amino acid sequence: CASSRERGPEAFF. This rearrangement joins TRBV19 to TRBJ1-1, with D possibly matching TRBD1 (5 bases). Germline CDR1 reads LNHDA; CDR2 reads SQIVND (reference sequence). Between the trimmed V and J ends, which lost 6 bases and 6 bases, there was a span of 14 bases. CDR3 length: 13 residues.

A remark on this clonotype: An end of the junction differs from the germline gene, which may be a read error. The chain has TRBV15 and TRBJ2-5; TRBD2 is a possible D gene (6 bases). CDR1 is LNHNV, CDR2 YYDKDF, per germline (reference sequence). CDR3 length: 15 amino acids. CDR3: CASSLGPPGSWTQYF. CDR3 nucleotides: TGTGCCAGCAGCTTAGGCCCCCCCGGGAGTTGGACCCAGTACTTC.

The rearrangement joins TRBV7-9 to TRBJ1-2, with D tentatively TRBD1 (5 bases). The V gene's germline CDR1 is SEHNR and CDR2 FQNEAQ (reference sequence). Trimming removed 7 bases from V and 7 bases from J, with 13 bases in between. The length of the CDR3 is 12 residues. DNA for the CDR3: TGTGCCAGCACGGGGGGGATTGGTGGCTACACCTTC. The encoded protein is CASTGGIGGYTF.